The rows below give T cell receptor beta chains drawn from one sample of a study of response to subunit inactivated influenza vaccine. TCRdb ran MiXCR on the RT-PCR reads and lists one entry per CDR3 protein. The sample has 530,000 or so distinct CDR3 sequences, approximately 15% seen once. This specimen was PBMCs from blood, taken 11 to 12 days after vaccination. The receptors derive from a man between 45 and 60 years old who received an inactivated influenza vaccine. Both conserved end residues are part of each CDR3. A D gene is named only where the DNA matches it firmly. Clone size is stated in some rows and not others, as once, few, many or a class when expanded.

CDR3 | DNA | size | V | D | J | length
CASSSGQAINYGYTF | TGCGCCAGCAGCTCGGGACAGGCGATCAACTATGGCTACACCTTC | - | TRBV5-1 | TRBD1 | TRBJ1-2 | 15
CASRGQGILNTEAFF | TGTGCCAGTAGGGGACAGGGTATCCTGAACACTGAAGCTTTCTTT | - | TRBV19 | TRBD1 | TRBJ1-1 | 15
CASSQDTGVVKLFF | TGTGCCAGCAGCCAAGACACAGGGGTGGTAAAACTGTTTTTT | few | TRBV4-2 | TRBD1 | TRBJ1-4 | 14
CASKGAGAWQYF | TGTGCCAGCAAGGGTGCAGGGGCTTGGCAGTATTTT | few | TRBV12-3/TRBV12-4 | - | TRBJ2-3 | 12
CSARVPGLAGIRNEQFF | TGCAGTGCTAGAGTCCCGGGACTAGCGGGAATCCGGAATGAGCAGTTCTTC | - | TRBV20-1 | TRBD2 | TRBJ2-1 | 17
CSALTGSSYNEQFF | TGCAGTGCCCTGACGGGGAGCTCCTACAATGAGCAGTTCTTC | - | TRBV20-1 | - | TRBJ2-1 | 14
CASSFAIGELFF | TGTGCCAGCAGCTTTGCAATCGGGGAGCTGTTTTTT | few | TRBV7-2 | - | TRBJ2-2 | 12
CASILATSTAYEQYF | TGTGCCAGCATCTTAGCCACCTCGACAGCCTACGAGCAGTACTTC | - | TRBV11-2 | - | TRBJ2-7 | 15
CASSAWRAGGITDTQYF | TGTGCCAGCAGCGCCTGGAGGGCGGGGGGTATCACAGATACGCAGTATTTT | - | TRBV11-2 | TRBD2 | TRBJ2-3 | 17
CASSWDSSGNTIYF | TGTGCCAGCAGCTGGGACAGCTCTGGAAACACCATATATTTT | - | TRBV7-2 | TRBD1 | TRBJ1-3 | 14
CASSTLTGPGSEKLFF | TGTGCCAGCAGCACTTTAACAGGGCCTGGAAGTGAAAAACTGTTTTTT | few | TRBV7-9 | - | TRBJ1-4 | 16
CASRPVDGTKNIQYF | TGTGCCAGCAGACCCGTGGACGGTACCAAAAACATTCAGTACTTC | few | TRBV6-1 | - | TRBJ2-4 | 15
CASSLGGRARDEQFF | TGTGCCAGCAGCTTAGGCGGGAGGGCCAGAGATGAGCAGTTCTTC | few | TRBV11-2 | TRBD2 | TRBJ2-1 | 15
CASSLGWSGVLNEKLFF | TGTGCCAGCAGTTTAGGGTGGTCTGGGGTTTTAAATGAAAAACTGTTTTTT | few | TRBV12-3/TRBV12-4 | - | TRBJ1-4 | 17
CAISKGLARDDNEQFF | TGTGCCATCAGTAAGGGACTAGCGCGGGATGACAATGAGCAGTTCTTC | few | TRBV10-3 | TRBD2 | TRBJ2-1 | 16
CASTETGTSGSYNEQFF | TGTGCCAGCACCGAGACCGGGACTAGCGGGAGCTACAATGAGCAGTTCTTC | - | TRBV7-8 | TRBD2 | TRBJ2-1 | 17
CSARTVGNTGELFF | TGCAGTGCTAGGACAGTCGGTAACACCGGGGAGCTGTTTTTT | few | TRBV20-1 | - | TRBJ2-2 | 14
CATRTQGATNEKLFF | TGTGCCACCAGGACGCAGGGTGCAACTAATGAAAAACTGTTTTTT | few | TRBV15 | - | TRBJ1-4 | 15